Listed below are T cell receptor beta chains from one sample, sequenced in a study of T cells in localized non-small cell lung cancer. Only in-frame clones appear in the TCRdb table, and some are missing; sequencing was by immunoSEQ multiplex PCR. The sample contains approximately 45,000 clones, about 76% of which appear only once. The sample consisted of peripheral blood mononuclear cells, taken before any cancer treatment. Receptors originate from a man aged 40 to 69 with stage III lung adenocarcinoma. CDR3s include the opening cysteine and the closing phenylalanine or tryptophan. Each record gives: J gene, V gene, clone size, D gene, CDR3 protein, CDR3 DNA. The D gene is left open where the match is weak. Where a row states a size, it is once, few, many or the class of an expanded clone; other rows omit it.

>TRBJ2-1|TRBV11-1|few|TRBD1
CASSEERTGWDEQFF
TGTGCCAGCAGCGAAGAGAGGACAGGGTGGGATGAGCAGTTCTTC
>TRBJ2-5|TRBV10-3|.|.
CAIGQETQYF
TGTGCCATCGGGCAAGAGACCCAGTACTTC
>TRBJ2-3|TRBV5-5|.|.
CASSFGTSSHTDTQYF
TGTGCCAGCAGCTTCGGAACTAGTTCCCACACAGATACGCAGTATTTT
>TRBJ1-2|TRBV12-5|.|.
CASGLGPRSLYGYTF
TGTGCTAGTGGTTTGGGCCCCCGAAGTCTCTATGGCTACACCTTC
>TRBJ2-7|TRBV15|.|.
CATSGPLSSEQYF
TGTGCCACCAGCGGGCCCCTTTCCAGCGAGCAGTACTTC
>TRBJ1-6|TRBV9|.|.
CASSVMGGFESPLHF
TGTGCCAGCAGCGTAATGGGCGGGTTTGAATCACCCCTCCACTTT
>TRBJ1-2|TRBV6-6|once|TRBD1
CASSPGQGGGYTF
TGTGCCAGCAGTCCCGGACAGGGCGGCGGCTACACCTTC
>TRBJ1-2|TRBV27|.|TRBD1
CASSTGQGSGGYTF
TGTGCCAGCAGCACCGGACAGGGAAGTGGTGGCTACACCTTC
>TRBJ2-1|TRBV11-2|.|.
CASSLGQHNEQFF
TGTGCCAGCAGCTTAGGACAACACAATGAGCAGTTCTTC
>TRBJ1-4|TRBV10-2|.|.
CASSPGGRQEKLFF
TGCGCCAGCAGTCCTGGTGGACGACAAGAAAAACTGTTTTTT
>TRBJ2-7|TRBV5-1|once|.
CASSLAGRSEQYF
TGCGCCAGCAGCTTGGCCGGGCGGTCCGAGCAGTACTTC
>TRBJ2-3|TRBV27|once|.
CASSLGAATSTDTQYF
TGTGCCAGCAGTTTGGGGGCAGCGACTAGCACAGATACGCAGTATTTT
>TRBJ1-1|TRBV2|.|.
CASSGEGLGTEAFF
TGTGCCAGCAGTGGGGAGGGGCTAGGGACTGAAGCTTTCTTT
>TRBJ2-7|TRBV5-6|.|TRBD1
CASSSAGQGGEQYF
TGTGCCAGCAGCTCGGCGGGACAGGGCGGCGAGCAGTACTTC
>TRBJ1-5|TRBV9|once|.
CASSAGPTGPQHF
TGTGCCAGCAGCGCAGGCCCTACAGGGCCCCAGCATTTT
>TRBJ2-3|TRBV5-6|.|.
CASSLAVTGSTDTQYF
TGTGCCAGCAGCTTGGCCGTGACAGGTAGCACAGATACGCAGTATTTT
>TRBJ2-1|TRBV12-1|.|.
CASSLGPPDEQFF
TGTGCCAGCAGCCTGGGACCACCCGATGAGCAGTTCTTC
>TRBJ2-3|TRBV5-4|.|.
CASSLADTQYF
TGTGCCAGCAGCTTAGCGGATACGCAGTATTTT
>TRBJ1-1|TRBV29-1|.|.
CSVKKTDSNTEAFF
TGCAGCGTTAAGAAGACGGACTCGAACACTGAAGCTTTCTTT
>TRBJ1-4|TRBV5-1|.|TRBD1
CAGSFGATGREKLFF
TGCGCCGGCAGCTTCGGGGCGACAGGGCGCGAAAAACTGTTTTTT
>TRBJ1-2|TRBV25-1|.|.
CASSDRVANGYTF
TGTGCCAGCAGTGACAGGGTGGCTAATGGCTACACCTTC
>TRBJ2-2|TRBV4-1|.|TRBD2
CASSQEGLAGGSTGELFF
TGCGCCAGCAGCCAAGAGGGACTAGCGGGGGGAAGCACCGGGGAGCTGTTTTTT
>TRBJ2-1|TRBV7-2|once|TRBD2
CASSLVTGGHNEQFF
TGTGCCAGCAGCTTAGTAACGGGGGGGCACAATGAGCAGTTCTTC
>TRBJ1-1|TRBV6-1|once|TRBD1
CASSVGQGEAFF
TGTGCCAGCAGTGTGGGACAGGGAGAAGCTTTCTTT
>TRBJ2-5|TRBV11-1|.|TRBD1
CASSFDRGGDWGQETQYF
TGTGCCAGCAGCTTCGACAGGGGTGGAGACTGGGGTCAAGAGACCCAGTACTTC
>TRBJ2-3|TRBV7-2|once|TRBD2
CASSPRVAGDTQYF
TGTGCCAGCAGCCCCCGCGTAGCGGGAGATACGCAGTATTTT
>TRBJ2-1|TRBV5-1|.|TRBD2
CASRATSGGANEQFF
TGCGCCAGCAGAGCCACTAGCGGGGGGGCCAATGAGCAGTTCTTC
>TRBJ2-7|TRBV9|few|.
CASSRDWVEQYF
TGTGCCAGCAGCAGGGATTGGGTCGAGCAGTACTTC
>TRBJ2-5|TRBV19|.|.
CASSNQGREGETQYF
TGTGCCAGTAGTAACCAGGGGCGAGAGGGAGAGACCCAGTACTTC
>TRBJ1-1|TRBV5-4|.|.
CASSLEGSRAFF
TGTGCCAGCAGCTTGGAGGGGAGTAGAGCTTTCTTT
>TRBJ1-2|TRBV10-3|.|.
CAISESAGGRYGYTF
TGTGCCATCAGTGAGTCGGCAGGAGGAAGGTATGGCTACACCTTC
>TRBJ2-1|TRBV9|few|.
CASSVDWGRGNEQFF
TGTGCCAGCAGCGTAGACTGGGGGCGCGGGAATGAGCAGTTCTTC
>TRBJ1-4|TRBV6-6|.|.
CASSYSGASTNEKLFF
TGTGCCAGCAGTTACTCGGGCGCATCAACTAATGAAAAACTGTTTTTT
>TRBJ2-7|TRBV6-6|.|TRBD2
CASSSLAGYEQYF
TGTGCCAGCAGCTCACTAGCGGGGTACGAGCAGTACTTC
>TRBJ2-1|TRBV4-2|.|.
CASSWGGTLKRGEQFF
TGTGCCAGCAGCTGGGGTGGGACACTTAAACGCGGTGAGCAGTTCTTC
>TRBJ1-1|TRBV5-6|.|TRBD1
CASSSVDREKAFF
TGTGCCAGCAGCTCGGTGGACAGGGAAAAGGCTTTCTTT
>TRBJ2-3|TRBV5-4|.|TRBD2
CASSSGLAGGPVSTDTQYF
TGTGCCAGCAGCTCCGGACTAGCGGGGGGGCCCGTTAGCACAGATACGCAGTATTTT
>TRBJ2-5|TRBV5-1|.|.
CASRQSPAETQYF
TGCGCCAGCCGGCAGTCGCCGGCGGAGACCCAGTACTTC
>TRBJ1-2|TRBV6-1|.|.
CASSEAQRGYTF
TGTGCCAGCAGTGAAGCACAGAGAGGCTACACCTTC
>TRBJ2-6|TRBV14|many|.
CASSRLRQVNSFGANVLTF
TGTGCCAGCAGCCGGCTGCGACAGGTGAACTCCTTTGGGGCCAACGTCCTGACTTTC
>TRBJ2-1|TRBV5-8|once|.
CASSLFINEQFF
TGTGCCAGCAGCTTGTTTATCAATGAGCAGTTCTTC
>TRBJ2-5|TRBV12-5|.|TRBD2
CASAVSGGETQYF
TGTGCTAGTGCCGTTAGCGGGGGGGAGACCCAGTACTTC
>TRBJ2-3|TRBV5-4|.|TRBD2
CASSSVAGITDTQYF
TGTGCCAGCAGCTCAGTAGCGGGGATCACAGATACGCAGTATTTT
>TRBJ2-5|TRBV6-1|.|.
CASSENLGHQETQYF
TGTGCCAGCAGTGAAAATCTAGGACACCAAGAGACCCAGTACTTC
>TRBJ2-5|TRBV7-9|once|.
CASSSQGGQETQYF
TGTGCCAGCAGTTCACAGGGGGGGCAAGAGACCCAGTACTTC
>TRBJ2-2|TRBV11-3|.|.
CASSFGRNTGELFF
TGTGCCAGCAGCTTTGGACGGAACACCGGGGAGCTGTTTTTT